One sample yielded the 30 T cell receptor beta chains listed below, sequenced in a study of cytomegalovirus exposure and HLA in healthy donors. PCR was performed using 60 Vbeta and 13 Jbeta primers. TCRdb's copy holds only in-frame clones and misses some; the assay was immunoSEQ multiplex PCR. The sample has approximately 110,000 clones, around 67% seen once. The sequencing sample was made of PBMCs. The receptor source for this set is a man in his 60s in good health and CMV-seropositive.

This chain connects TRBV11-2 to TRBJ2-1; 11 bases are shared with TRBD2. Germline trimming cut 8 bases from V and 9 bases from J; bases unmatched to any gene: 9. Germline V gene lookup returns CDR1 SGHAT and CDR2 FQNNGV. The CDR3 length is 14 residues. The CDR3 region is CASFDSGGVGEQFF. The DNA of the CDR3 is TGTGCCAGCTTCGATAGCGGGGGGGTTGGTGAGCAGTTCTTC.

The genes are TRBV7-8 and TRBJ2-1; 9 bases fit TRBD2. This CDR3 is 19 amino acids long. The germline V gene has CDR1 SGHVS and CDR2 FQNEAQ. Trimming removed 0 bases from V and 6 bases from J; junction bases left unmatched: 15. DNA for the CDR3: TGTGCCAGCAGCTTAGCCCTTAGGGGTTTGCTAGCGGGGACCAATGAGCAGTTCTTC. This encodes CASSLALRGLLAGTNEQFF.

The V call is TRBV6-5, the J call TRBJ1-6; D call uncertain. The CDR3 has 15 residues. The V gene's germline CDR1 is MNHEY and CDR2 SVGAGI. Deletions cut 6 bases from V and 8 bases from J, with 17 bases between. CDR3 bases: TGTGCCAGCAGCCCCATCCTGGCTGGAGATTCACCCCTCCACTTT. Encoded protein: CASSPILAGDSPLHF.

This clone was picked up one time. The CDR3 loop is CASSLRQVGGDEQFF. CDR3 nucleotides: TGCGCCAGCAGCCTTCGACAGGTGGGGGGGGATGAGCAGTTCTTC. The chain links TRBV5-1 to TRBJ2-1; tentatively, D is TRBD2 (7 bases). The V gene lost 4 bases and the J gene lost 8 bases, with 19 bases spanning the gap. Germline CDR1 SGHRS, CDR2 YFSETQ. The CDR3 totals 15 residues.

This chain links TRBV29-1 with TRBJ2-3; D might be TRBD1 (5 bases). This CDR3 contains 15 residues. Trimming left V 6 bases short and J 2 bases short, with 18 bases between. Germline CDR1 and CDR2: SQVTM and ANQGSEA. The CDR3 protein is CSVARQSTSTDTQYF. CDR3 DNA sequence: TGCAGCGTCGCCCGACAGTCCACCTCCACAGATACGCAGTATTTT.

This clone was seen a few times. The rearrangement uses TRBV2 and TRBJ1-2; possibly TRBD1 for D (5 bases). Germline CDR1 reads SNHLY; CDR2 reads FYNNEI. V dropped 5 bases and J dropped 3 bases, with 13 bases sitting between them. The CDR3 spans 14 residues. CDR3 loop: CASSIRRQYYGYTF. The CDR3 coding sequence is TGTGCCAGCAGTATCCGCCGACAGTACTATGGCTACACCTTC. Drawing the rest from reference TRBV2 and TRBJ1-2, the complete variable domain is EPEVTQTPSHQVTQMGQEVILRCVPISNHLYFYWYRQILGQKVEFLVSFYNNEISEKSEIFDDQFSVERPDGSNFTLKIRSTKLEDSAMYFCASSIRRQYYGYTFGSGTRLTVV.

Concerning this clone itself: One end of the junction is discordant with germline, which a read error may explain. The chain uses TRBV7-2 and TRBJ2-5; D may be TRBD1 or TRBD2 (5 bases each). Germline CDR1 SGHTA, CDR2 FQGNSA. The length of the CDR3 is 15 residues. The CDR3 is CASSLAWGLGETQYF. In DNA form, the CDR3 reads TGTGCCAGCAGCCTAGCTTGGGGCCTGGGGGAGACCCAGTACTTC.

The chain combines TRBV4-2 with TRBJ1-6; tentative D call: TRBD1 (5 bases). Germline V lookup: CDR1 LGHNA, CDR2 YNFKEQ. CDR3 length: 15 residues. The germline V and J ends were trimmed by 0 bases and 7 bases, with 10 bases remaining between them. The CDR3 protein is CASSQDGGKNSPLHF. CDR3 coding DNA: TGTGCCAGCAGCCAAGACGGGGGGAAAAATTCACCCCTCCACTTT.

The rearrangement uses TRBV9 and TRBJ2-7, with D maybe TRBD1 (6 bases). Per germline, CDR1 SGDLS and CDR2 YYNGEE. The CDR3 is 13 residues long. V was trimmed by 2 bases and J by 4 bases, leaving 10 bases between them. The CDR3 DNA reads TGTGCCAGCAGCGTGGACAGTAGGTACGAGCAGTACTTC. This encodes CASSVDSRYEQYF.

The chain recombines TRBV19 with TRBJ1-2; 8 nucleotides agree with TRBD1. The ends lost 5 bases at V and 3 bases at J; junction bases unmatched: 5. CDR1 and CDR2 from the germline V gene are LNHDA and SQIVND (reference sequence). The CDR3 is made up of 14 amino acids. CDR3 bases: TGTGCCAGTAGTTCTTCGACAGGGGACTATGGCTACACCTTC. Translated, it gives CASSSSTGDYGYTF.

This clone was observed at least ten times. The J gene is TRBJ1-1, the V gene TRBV6-5, with 7 positions matching TRBD1. The CDR3 is 12 amino acids. V was clipped by 5 bases and J by 4 bases; unmatched bases: 1. Germline V CDR1 and CDR2: MNHEY, SVGAGI. CDR3 protein: CASSRQGTEAFF. CDR3 nucleotides: TGTGCCAGCAGTCGACAGGGCACTGAAGCTTTCTTT.

This clone was seen just once. V gene TRBV18 combines with J gene TRBJ1-2; 7 nucleotides align to TRBD1. Unmatched junction bases numbered 8, after V lost 3 bases and J lost 4 bases. This CDR3 has 15 residues. Germline CDR1 and CDR2: KGHSH and LQKENI. CDR3 amino acids: CASSPDRRQGYGYTF. As DNA, the CDR3 is TGTGCCAGCTCACCCGACCGCCGACAGGGCTATGGCTACACCTTC.

The chain uses TRBV9 and TRBJ2-1, with 10 nucleotides matching TRBD1. There are 15 residues in the CDR3. With 3 bases clipped from V and 4 bases from J, the junction kept 4 bases outside the gene matches. From germline, CDR1 is SGDLS and CDR2 YYNGEE. This chain's CDR3 is CASSGGQGRYNEQFF. The CDR3 DNA follows: TGTGCCAGCAGCGGGGGACAGGGGAGATACAATGAGCAGTTCTTC.

This chain joins TRBV15 and TRBJ1-5; D may be TRBD1 (6 bases). V lost 0 bases to trimming and J lost 1 base, with 13 bases between them. The germline V gene has CDR1 LNHNV and CDR2 YYDKDF (reference sequence). There are 17 residues in the CDR3. CDR3 protein: CATSREGTGLSNQPQHF. The CDR3 coding sequence is TGTGCCACCAGCAGAGAAGGTACAGGGCTGAGCAATCAGCCCCAGCATTTT.

J is TRBJ2-5 and V is TRBV19; TRBD2 might be the D (6 bases). Germline CDR1 and CDR2: LNHDA and SQIVND (reference sequence). Trimming removed 4 bases at V and 2 bases at J, with 8 bases between. The CDR3 runs 13 residues. The CDR3 sequence is CASSTGVQETQYF. The DNA for the CDR3 is TGTGCCAGTAGTACGGGGGTGCAAGAGACCCAGTACTTC.

The chain joins TRBV5-6 to TRBJ1-6, with a possible D match to TRBD1 (6 bases). Between the trimmed V and J ends, which lost 4 bases and 8 bases, there was a span of 16 bases. This CDR3 contains 15 residues. The germline V gene has CDR1 SGHDT and CDR2 YYEEEE. CDR3 bases: TGTGCCAGCAGCCCCCCGGACAGCGGATATTCACCCCTCCACTTT. It encodes CASSPPDSGYSPLHF.

The chain recombines TRBV7-3 with TRBJ2-2; the match to TRBD1 covers 10 bases. The CDR3 length is 17 residues. J lost 6 bases, V lost 2 bases, and 9 bases had no gene match. Germline-derived CDR1 and CDR2 are SGHTA and FQGTGA. The CDR3 here is CASSLWGPGTGAGELFF. CDR3 sequence (DNA): TGTGCCAGCAGCTTATGGGGACCCGGGACAGGGGCCGGGGAGCTGTTTTTT.

The rearrangement uses TRBV4-1 and TRBJ2-1, with 13 positions matching TRBD2. CDR1 is MGHRA and CDR2 is YSYEKL in the germline V gene. Trimming cost V 0 bases and J 5 bases; bases outside gene matches: 7. The CDR3 consists of 18 residues. The CDR3: CASSQDGTLAGGNNEQFF. Written as DNA, the CDR3 is TGCGCCAGCAGCCAAGACGGGACACTAGCGGGGGGGAACAATGAGCAGTTCTTC.

The gene calls are TRBV6-5 and TRBJ1-6, with 7 bases lining up with TRBD1. The germline gives CDR1 MNHEY, CDR2 SVGAGI. Trimming removed 5 bases from V and 10 bases from J; junction bases left unmatched: 8. The CDR3 is 14 residues long. The CDR3 DNA reads as TGTGCCAGCAGTGACCAGGGGGGTAGATCACCCCTCCACTTT. Translated: CASSDQGGRSPLHF.

J is TRBJ1-1 and V is TRBV6-5; the match to TRBD1 covers 11 bases. This CDR3 is built from 14 residues. CDR1 and CDR2 (germline): MNHEY, SVGAGI. Trimming cost V 7 bases and J 4 bases; bases outside gene matches: 5. CDR3 sequence: CASTRTGGSTEAFF. In nucleotides, the CDR3 is TGTGCCAGCACCCGGACAGGGGGCTCCACTGAAGCTTTCTTT.

The chain joins TRBV5-1 to TRBJ2-4; TRBD1 matches 11 bases. The CDR3 consists of 14 residues. The V segment lost 3 bases and the J segment 8 bases; nucleotides outside the gene matches: 4. Per germline, CDR1 SGHRS and CDR2 YFSETQ. CDR3 nucleotides: TGCGCCAGCAGCTGGGGACAGGGGGAAGACATTCAGTACTTC. This encodes CASSWGQGEDIQYF.

The rearrangement joins TRBV5-4 to TRBJ2-3, with D possibly TRBD2 on 6 matching bases. The ends were cut back, 2 bases at V and 0 bases at J, with 13 bases in the middle. CDR1 and CDR2 (germline): SGHNT, YYREEE (reference sequence). There are 16 residues in the CDR3. CDR3 residues: CASSLRDFLSTDTQYF. CDR3 bases: TGTGCCAGCAGCTTACGGGACTTCCTTAGCACAGATACGCAGTATTTT.

The J gene is TRBJ2-5, the V gene TRBV23-1; TRBD1 matches at 10 bases. TRBV23-1 has ORF status, its function being uncertain. V lost 4 bases and J lost 9; bases outside the gene matches: 8. The CDR3 has 14 residues. This CDR3 reads CASSRPGQGRAQYF. CDR3 in DNA: TGCGCCAGCAGTCGCCCGGGACAGGGGAGGGCCCAGTACTTC.

This clone was seen just once. This sequence joins TRBV2 and TRBJ1-4; D is unclear. The CDR3 is 15 amino acids. Looked up from germline, CDR1 is SNHLY and CDR2 is FYNNEI. The V end was cut by 0 bases, the J end by 9 bases, with 14 bases between. CDR3 nucleotides: TGTGCCAGCAGTGAAGCTGTCGCGGAGGGAAAAAAACTGTTTTTT. Protein sequence: CASSEAVAEGKKLFF.

This chain links TRBV19 with TRBJ1-5; 8 positions match TRBD1. Losses at the gene ends were 5 bases for V and 15 bases for J; bases not matched to a gene: 9. CDR1 and CDR2 from the germline V gene are LNHDA and SQIVND (reference sequence). CDR3 length equals 12 residues. The CDR3 DNA follows: TGTGCCAGTAGTTCCACAGGGGGGGAACGGCATTTT. Its translation is CASSSTGGERHF.

The chain links TRBV29-1 to TRBJ2-5; the D gene is possibly TRBD2 (5 bases). Germline V lookup: CDR1 SQVTM, CDR2 ANQGSEA. V dropped 4 bases and J dropped 5 bases, with 14 bases sitting between them. CDR3 length: 13 residues. CDR3 coding DNA: TGCAGCGTTGGGCTCCTCGGGGATGAGACCCAGTACTTC. It is translated as CSVGLLGDETQYF.

This sequence joins TRBV28 and TRBJ2-5, with 8 bases that match TRBD2. Germline V gives CDR1 MDHEN, CDR2 SYDVKM. There are 14 residues in the CDR3. The junction had 11 bases not matched to a gene; V was cut back by 7 bases and J by 7 bases. DNA for the CDR3: TGTGCCAGCAAGGTAGCGGGGTCTCAGGGGACCCAGTACTTC. It encodes CASKVAGSQGTQYF.

The genes are TRBV6-5 and TRBJ1-1; D is unclear. There are 14 residues in the CDR3. Germline CDR1 is MNHEY and CDR2 is SVGAGI. Trimming shortened V by 4 bases and J by 5 bases, and 14 bases separated the two germline ends. The CDR3 sequence is CASSSVYGVTEAFF. The CDR3 DNA reads as TGTGCCAGCAGTTCCGTGTACGGGGTGACTGAAGCTTTCTTT.

CDR3 nucleotide sequence: TGCAGCGTTGCAGGGTCTGGGAGCAATCAGCCCCAGCATTTT. Protein: CSVAGSGSNQPQHF. The chain combines TRBV29-1 with TRBJ1-5; tentative D call: TRBD1 (5 bases). CDR1 is SQVTM, CDR2 ANQGSEA, per germline. The CDR3 runs 14 residues. The V end was cut by 4 bases, the J end by 1 base, with 11 bases between.

This clone showed up just a few times. The genes are TRBV6-5 and TRBJ1-2, with TRBD1 as a possible D gene (6 bases). The CDR3 is 13 residues long. Trimming removed 6 bases from V and 2 bases from J, with 10 bases in between. From germline, CDR1 is MNHEY and CDR2 SVGAGI. The CDR3 reads CASRPDRNYGYTF. The CDR3 nucleotides read TGTGCCAGCAGACCGGACAGAAACTATGGCTACACCTTC.